The 3 T cell receptor beta chains below come from one sample, sequenced in a study of glioma-infiltrating T cells. TCR alpha and beta CDR3 regions were amplified from RNA using iRepertoire nested multiplex PCR. One entry per CDR3 protein, called by TCRdb with MiXCR from the multiplex PCR reads. The profile shows roughly 190,000 distinct CDR3 sequences, over 25% of them singletons. The source material was glioma tissue, nonneoplastic brain tissue, or PBMCs (not recorded which). The receptors derive from a human donor with low-grade glioma or glioblastoma, undergoing nonglioma brain surgery, or in good health (not recorded which).

In its sample, this clonotype was seen many times. The chain is built from TRBV12-3 or TRBV12-4 and TRBJ2-7; no definite D call. The germline V and J ends were trimmed by 2 bases and 7 bases, with 12 bases remaining between them. This CDR3 region has 13 residues. CDR3 bases: TGTGCCAGCAGTTTAAAGCTATCTCAGGAGCAGTACTTC. Amino acid sequence: CASSLKLSQEQYF.

At least ten counts were recorded for this clonotype. V usage is TRBV20-1 and J usage is TRBJ1-5, with 9 bases matching TRBD1. The junction had 6 bases not matched to a gene; V was cut back by 4 bases and J by 5 bases. The CDR3 sequence is 14 residues long. Per germline, CDR1 DFQATT and CDR2 SNEGSKA (reference sequence). CDR3 sequence reads: CSAKTGGVYQPQHF. CDR3 sequence (DNA): TGCAGTGCTAAGACAGGGGGAGTCTATCAGCCCCAGCATTTT.

For this clonotype: This clone may be a read error of a much larger clone one base away. The rearrangement links TRBV29-1 to TRBJ2-1; D could derive from TRBD1 or TRBD2 (6 bases each). Per germline, CDR1 SQVTM and CDR2 ANQGSEA. This CDR3 comprises 12 residues. Trimming left V 4 bases short and J 10 bases short, with 14 bases between. This CDR3 reads CSVGTADYEQFF. Here the CDR3 DNA reads TGCAGCGTTGGGACAGCGGACTACGAGCAGTTCTTC.